Sequencing of this TCR beta chain was carried out in a study of cytomegalovirus exposure and HLA in healthy donors. In the case of this clone: Its antigen is as yet unknown.

This CDR3 region has 15 residues. CDR1 SGDLS and CDR2 YYNGEE come from the germline V gene. With V trimmed by 1 base and J by 5 bases, 5 bases remained unmatched. Study-level results: Information on immune exposure was restricted to one variable (CMV serostatus). The HLA-A and HLA-B alleles of most subjects were reportedly predicted accurately from TCR beta sequences. A reported reduction in N-insertions relative to the approximately 640-donor mean was seen in an Asian-associated ancestry cluster in a later analysis. The study listed roughly 150 cytomegalovirus-associated TCR beta chains.

PCR amplification relied on 60 Vbeta primers (plus 13 Jbeta primers). Libraries were prepared by immunoSEQ multiplex PCR; TCRdb keeps only in-frame clonotypes and omits some of them. The sample contains over 200,000 clones, about 80% of which appear only once. The chain has TRBV9 and TRBJ2-1, with 8 bases that match TRBD2. The sample was PBMCs. The source is a woman aged 40 to 50 in good health and CMV-seronegative. DNA of the CDR3: TGTGCCAGCAGCGTAAATAGCGGGGTCCACAATGAGCAGTTCTTC. The encoded protein is CASSVNSGVHNEQFF.